The 2 T cell receptor beta chains below come from one sample, sequenced in a study of T cell responses to AZD1222 COVID-19 vaccine. TCRdb keeps only in-frame clones here, not all; method: immunoSEQ multiplex PCR. The profile shows roughly 80,000 clones, about 83% of them singletons. Sequenced here: peripheral blood, sampled 28 days after the second AZD1222 dose. Every receptor here comes from an adult who received the AZD1222 COVID-19 vaccine.

V and J are TRBV28 and TRBJ1-5; D may be TRBD1 (5 bases). The germline V and J ends were trimmed by 4 bases and 7 bases, with 20 bases remaining between them. This CDR3 is 16 amino acids long. The germline V gene encodes CDR1 MDHEN and CDR2 SYDVKM. This CDR3 reads CASSSPSGGGWQPQHF. DNA for the CDR3: TGTGCCAGCAGTTCACCCTCGGGGGGGGGATGGCAGCCCCAGCATTTT. Combining the CDR3 with reference TRBV28 and TRBJ1-5 gives the whole variable domain DVKVTQSSRYLVKRTGEKVFLECVQDMDHENMFWYRQDPGLGLRLIYFSYDVKMKEKGDIPEGYSVSREKKERFSLILESASTNQTSMYLCASSSPSGGGWQPQHFGDGTRLSIL.

CDR3 nucleotide sequence: TGCGCCAGCAGCTCCGACAGCCGAAATGGCTACACCTTC. Translation: CASSSDSRNGYTF. The V and J genes are TRBV5-1 and TRBJ1-2; possible D gene TRBD1, 5 bases. Trimming removed 3 bases at V and 6 bases at J, with 12 bases between. The CDR3 contains 13 residues. Germline loops: CDR1 SGHRS, CDR2 YFSETQ.